The entry that follows covers one TCR beta chain sequence. Antigen specificity is unknown. This specimen belongs to a study of post-analysis software for immune sequencing data. Looking at the study overall: The disease courses covered relapsing-remitting, secondary progressive and progressive-relapsing multiple sclerosis.

cDNA libraries of TCR beta carried unique molecular identifiers. With 1 to 10 million T cells as the source, some 510,000 cDNA molecules resulted. Via MiXCR, TCRdb re-called the PCR reads, giving one row per CDR3 protein. The table shows about 800,000 distinct CDR3 sequences, with about 32% occurring only once. General observations from the study: Samples made in the same batch grouped tightly together by F measure.

Sequencing was carried out using blood. This receptor was identified in a girl aged 5-17 years with multiple sclerosis.

The CDR3 loop reads CASSYPVSGGSQYF. The CDR3, as DNA: TGTGCCAGCAGTTACCCGGTATCAGGGGGGTCGCAGTACTTC. J is TRBJ2-7 and V is TRBV6-2 or TRBV6-3, with D tentatively TRBD1 (7 bases). With 2 bases removed from V and 9 bases from J, the gap between germline ends came to 17 bases. This CDR3 is built from 14 residues. CDR1 MNHEY and CDR2 SVGEGT come from the germline V gene.